The present T cell receptor (beta chain) was sequenced within a study of blood T cells in healthy people across ages (dated by TCRdb to the mid-2010s). Background for the entire study: In model experiments, template switching captured about one uniquely barcoded TCR beta cDNA molecule for every two T cells. Using deep sequencing normalized with unique cDNA molecular identifiers, the study measured how TCR beta repertoire diversity changes with age. Donors were grouped into four age groups: young (average about 15 years), middle-aged (over 35), aged (about 60) and long-lived (around 80). Two additional independent replicas of 1 million unique cDNA reads from the same blood draw were analyzed for two donors (one aged 18 to 30 and one aged 80 or older).

Study-wide conclusions, independent of this receptor: Compared with the aged group, more naive CD4+ T cells, fewer expanded clones and increased TCR diversity were shown by the long-lived group, suggesting age selection. Donor CMV infection status was unknown, potentially confounding age-related changes in expanded clonotypes. There was a strong correlation between observed TCR beta diversity and the percentage of naive T cells measured by flow cytometry. Estimates of total diversity based on one million sequenced T cells were regarded as lower bounds and as underestimates. Since profiling was done on bulk unsorted PBMCs, naive and antigen-experienced compartments could not be conclusively compared. Observed TCR beta diversity per million T cells fell roughly linearly with age, and a significant reduction was already apparent by age roughly 40.

Donors were a few dozen systemically healthy Caucasian individuals from Russia aged roughly 6 to 95 years. About 10 milliliters of peripheral blood were collected from each donor into EDTA-treated Vacutainer tubes. PBMCs were isolated by Ficoll-Paque density-gradient centrifugation, with at least 6 million obtained per sample. Total RNA was extracted from PBMCs with Trizol reagent, with at least 6 micrograms obtained per sample. Naive CD45RAhigh/CD27high T cell percentages were measured by flow cytometry on a PBMC aliquot from every donor. This clonotype appeared a few times. Its antigen is still unknown. One base away there is no much larger clone; base qualities are not given. Preparation of the library involved 5' RACE. TCRdb shows the sequencer as Illumina HiSeq 2500. The second PCR ran for about 6 to 12 cycles and used a J-beta primer mix along with a sample-barcoded 5' primer. A template-switch 5' adaptor carrying 12 random nucleotides introduced a unique molecular identifier onto each TCR beta cDNA molecule. Each sample yielded at least 2.5 million CDR3-containing paired-end reads. First-strand cDNA synthesis was performed from all RNA using the Mint cDNA synthesis kit, with priming by a TRBC-specific oligonucleotide. After uracil-DNA glycosylase treatment, a first 18-cycle PCR used universal primers M1SS and BC2_uni_R on all cDNA. On the study's bioinformatics: For normalization, 1 million high-quality reads were randomly selected from each sample, with every read carrying a distinct molecular identifier. Reads sharing molecular identifiers were discarded rather than binned into consensus sequences. MiTCR, with a Q25 quality threshold and the strictest error-elimination algorithm, was used for CDR3 identification, clonotype clustering and error correction. A nonparametric unseen species model with Euler transformation was used to estimate a lower bound on total TCR beta diversity. The raw public data were reprocessed by TCRdb itself: fastp quality trimming at Q25, MiXCR clonotype calling, in-frame beta chains only. For every CDR3 protein sequence, its rows merge into one entry that carries the most common genes and DNA. The V and J calls were determined by TCRdb, not by the authors. The sample table contains around 520,000 distinct CDR3 sequences; only one count was recorded for about 26% of them. The ten largest clones represent 3% to 4.5% of the sample.

Another study also made use of these data, one on T cells of mothers and their children. From the second report: Donors were nine systemically healthy Caucasian individuals: three mothers and their six children. cDNA synthesis used all of the extracted RNA, with 1.5 ug of RNA in each 15 ul reaction. In the second PCR, sample barcodes and 2-4 random nucleotides were introduced via the M1S primer. More than 8 million TCR beta CDR3 reads were obtained from each mother, and 2.5 million to 3 million reads were obtained from each child. Thymic selection similarly shapes TCR recombination output in related and unrelated pairs, with minor effect from inherited differences. Normalized repertoire overlap in related mother-child pairs was always slightly higher than in unrelated mother-child pairs, but the difference was never significant. No persistent microchimeric T cell clones were detected, at a sensitivity of 80 to 100 clones per million clonotypes. The study used deep NGS to compare TCR beta repertoires of mothers and children, seeking features distinguishing related mother-child pairs from unrelated individuals. On average, the children were approximately 11 +/- 4 years old, while the mothers were approximately 41 +/- 4 years old. After adapter ligation with NEBNext reagents, the libraries were sequenced on Illumina HiSeq 2000 with 100+100 nt paired-end reads. To avoid cross-contamination, the mother libraries and the child libraries were prepared a month apart and sequenced in separate runs. Each donor had between roughly 450,000 and 2,100,000 distinct TCR beta clonotypes identified. Naive TCR beta clonotypes were estimated from low-frequency clonotypes matched to each donor's FACS-determined naive share, without sorting.

The receptor comes from a boy aged 2 to 10 in good health. Sequenced: blood.

The CDR3 reads CATRISGGVGYTF. The nucleotide sequence reads TGTGCCACGAGAATATCAGGGGGGGTCGGCTACACCTTC. The rearrangement joined TRBV15 to TRBJ1-2, with 7 bases matching TRBD1. Germline trimming: 9 bases from V, 8 bases from J; junction bases outside gene matches: 12. Per the germline V gene (reference sequence), LNHNV is the CDR1 and YYDKDF is the CDR2. The CDR3 spans 13 residues, from the cysteine through the phenylalanine. Here the CDR3 DNA is all that survives: 39 bases in frame from base 1.